The 4 T cell receptor beta chains below come from one sample, sequenced in a study of yellow fever vaccine responses in identical twins. TCRdb processed the RT-PCR reads anew with MiXCR; each CDR3 protein has one entry. Of about 2,300 distinct CDR3 sequences detected, around 9.3% appear once; the ten largest clones hold approximately 5.1%. Material: T cells from blood (PBMCs), unsorted or a sorted subset (not recorded which), obtained approximately 25 months after vaccination. All receptors come from a woman aged 18-30 years who received the yellow fever vaccine.

This clonotype was seen a few times. The CDR3 coding sequence is TGCGCCAGCAGTAAGAAACGGACAGGTCAAACCTATAGCAATCAGCCCCAGCATTTT. Its translation is CASSKKRTGQTYSNQPQHF. This chain joins TRBV10-1 and TRBJ1-5; 7 bases are a match to TRBD1. In germline, CDR1 is WNHNN, CDR2 SYGVQD (reference sequence). The CDR3 extends over 19 amino acids. V was pared by 5 bases and J by 0 bases, with 16 bases of the junction left unmatched.

In its sample, this clonotype was seen a few times. The V gene is TRBV15, the J gene TRBJ1-1; 8 bases line up with TRBD1. Germline V CDR1 and CDR2: LNHNV, YYDKDF (reference sequence). J was trimmed by 8 bases and V by 1 base; bases with no gene match: 3. This CDR3 contains 13 residues. The CDR3 loop is CATSRVWDREAFF. The CDR3 bases are TGTGCCACCAGCAGAGTATGGGACAGGGAAGCTTTCTTT.

This clonotype was counted between two and nine times. This chain links TRBV10-1 with TRBJ1-3, with a weak D call TRBD1 (5 bases). The CDR3 sequence is 16 residues long. Trimming took 10 bases from V and 0 from J, leaving 19 bases between them. Germline V gives CDR1 WNHNN, CDR2 SYGVQD (reference sequence). The CDR3 nucleotides are TGCGCCACCAGGCACGGGACCGCGAGCTCTGGAAACACCATATATTTT. This encodes CATRHGTASSGNTIYF.

This clonotype was counted only a few times. This chain's CDR3 is CASSPTGTPAEQYF. CDR3 DNA sequence: TGTGCCAGCAGCCCAACCGGGACCCCCGCCGAGCAGTACTTC. The chain couples TRBV7-6 to TRBJ2-7; the D gene could be TRBD1 or TRBD2 (5 bases each). Trimming took 5 bases from V and 6 from J, leaving 17 bases between them. This CDR3 has 14 residues. Germline V CDR1 and CDR2: SGHVS, FNYEAQ.